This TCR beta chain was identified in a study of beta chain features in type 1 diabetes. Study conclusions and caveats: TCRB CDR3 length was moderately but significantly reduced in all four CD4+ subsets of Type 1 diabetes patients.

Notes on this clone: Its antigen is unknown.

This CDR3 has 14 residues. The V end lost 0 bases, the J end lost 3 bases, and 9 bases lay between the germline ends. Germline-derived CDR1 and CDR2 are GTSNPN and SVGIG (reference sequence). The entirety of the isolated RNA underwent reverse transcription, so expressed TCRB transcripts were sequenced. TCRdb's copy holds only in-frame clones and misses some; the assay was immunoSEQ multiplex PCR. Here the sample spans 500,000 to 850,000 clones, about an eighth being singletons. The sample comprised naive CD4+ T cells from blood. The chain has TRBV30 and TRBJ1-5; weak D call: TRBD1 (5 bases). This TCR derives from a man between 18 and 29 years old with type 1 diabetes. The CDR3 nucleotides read TGTGCCTGGAGTGTACTCGGGACCAATCAGCCCCAGCATTTT. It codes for CAWSVLGTNQPQHF. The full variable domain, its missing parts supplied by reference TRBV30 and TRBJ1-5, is SQTIHQWPATLVQPVGSPLSLECTVEGTSNPNLYWYRQAAGRGLQLLFYSVGIGQISSEVPQNLSASRPQDRQFILSSKKLLLSDSGFYLCAWSVLGTNQPQHFGDGTRLSIL.